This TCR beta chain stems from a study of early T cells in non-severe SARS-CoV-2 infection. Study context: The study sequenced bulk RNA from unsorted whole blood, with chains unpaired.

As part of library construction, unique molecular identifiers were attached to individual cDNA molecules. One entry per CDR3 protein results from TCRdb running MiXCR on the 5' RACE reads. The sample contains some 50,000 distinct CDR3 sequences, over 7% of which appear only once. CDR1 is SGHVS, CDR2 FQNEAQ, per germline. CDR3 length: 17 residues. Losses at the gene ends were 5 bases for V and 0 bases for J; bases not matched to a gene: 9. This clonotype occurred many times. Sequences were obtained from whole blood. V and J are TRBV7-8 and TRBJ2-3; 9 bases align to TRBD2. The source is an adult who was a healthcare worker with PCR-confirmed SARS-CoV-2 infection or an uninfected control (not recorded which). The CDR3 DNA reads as TGTGCCAGCAGCCAAAATTTAGCGGGGGTGAGCACAGATACGCAGTATTTT. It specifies CASSQNLAGVSTDTQYF. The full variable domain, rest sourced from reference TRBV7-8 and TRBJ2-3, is GAGVSQSPRYKVAKRGQDVALRCDPISGHVSLFWYQQALGQGPEFLTYFQNEAQLDKSGLPSDRFFAERPEGSVSTLKIQRTQQEDSAVYLCASSQNLAGVSTDTQYFGPGTRLTVL.